The rows below give T cell receptor beta chains drawn from one sample of a study of glioma-infiltrating T cells. TCRdb independently ran MiXCR on the multiplex PCR reads; one entry per CDR3 protein. The table has roughly 42,000 distinct CDR3 sequences, around 22% seen once. Sequencing was carried out using glioma tissue, nonneoplastic brain tissue, or PBMCs (not recorded which). The receptors shown here come from a human donor with low-grade glioma or glioblastoma, undergoing nonglioma brain surgery, or in good health (not recorded which). CDR3s include the opening cysteine and the closing phenylalanine or tryptophan. Each record gives: J gene, clone size, D gene, V gene, CDR3 length, CDR3 DNA, CDR3 protein. The D gene is left open where the match is weak. The size of a clone is reported for some rows only, either as once, few or many, or as a class for expanded clones.

TRBJ2-5 many - TRBV2 15 TGTGCCAGCAGCACCGAACCGGGAGTCCAAGAGACCCAGTACTTC CASSTEPGVQETQYF
TRBJ2-3 - - TRBV5-6 15 TGTGCCAGCAGCTTGGCCTCCAGGTGGACAGATACGCAGTATTTT CASSLASRWTDTQYF
TRBJ1-1 many - TRBV20-1 14 TGCAGTGCGGACCGGGACGCCGGCGCCGCTGAAGCTTTCTTT CSADRDAGAAEAFF
TRBJ2-1 many TRBD2 TRBV19 17 TGTGCCAGTAGTTTCCGACTAGCGGGAGGGCCTGGCAATGAGCAGTTCTTC CASSFRLAGGPGNEQFF
TRBJ1-1 many - TRBV5-4 14 TGTGCCAGCAGCGTTCGAGCAGGAAACACTGAAGCTTTCTTT CASSVRAGNTEAFF
TRBJ2-7 - TRBD1 TRBV11-2 17 TGTGCCAGCAGCTTATTAGTCACTATACGGGACAGCTACGAGCAGTACTTC CASSLLVTIRDSYEQYF
TRBJ2-7 many TRBD2 TRBV27 14 TGTGCCAGCAGTTCACTAGCGGACACTTACGAGCAGTACTTC CASSSLADTYEQYF
TRBJ2-6 many - TRBV20-1 17 TGCAGTGCTGTGGACAGCAGGAGACCCTCTGGGGCCAACGTCCTGACTTTC CSAVDSRRPSGANVLTF
TRBJ1-2 - - TRBV27 14 TGTGCCAGCAGCCTTATTGGTCCAGCCTATGGCTACACCTTC CASSLIGPAYGYTF
TRBJ2-7 many - TRBV6-6 17 TGTGCCAGCAGTTACCGGGCGGGACTCCAAGGTACCTACGAGCAGTACTTC CASSYRAGLQGTYEQYF
TRBJ1-6 many TRBD1 TRBV18 14 TGTGCCAGCTCATCGACAGGGTTCGAATCACCCCTCCACTTT CASSSTGFESPLHF
TRBJ1-6 many - TRBV6-6 17 TGTGCCAGCAGTTACTCCATGGCCCCAGCCTATAATTCACCCCTCCACTTT CASSYSMAPAYNSPLHF
TRBJ2-1 many TRBD2 TRBV4-2 17 TGTGCCAGCAGCCAAGGGACTAGCGCGACCTCCTACAATGAGCAGTTCTTC CASSQGTSATSYNEQFF